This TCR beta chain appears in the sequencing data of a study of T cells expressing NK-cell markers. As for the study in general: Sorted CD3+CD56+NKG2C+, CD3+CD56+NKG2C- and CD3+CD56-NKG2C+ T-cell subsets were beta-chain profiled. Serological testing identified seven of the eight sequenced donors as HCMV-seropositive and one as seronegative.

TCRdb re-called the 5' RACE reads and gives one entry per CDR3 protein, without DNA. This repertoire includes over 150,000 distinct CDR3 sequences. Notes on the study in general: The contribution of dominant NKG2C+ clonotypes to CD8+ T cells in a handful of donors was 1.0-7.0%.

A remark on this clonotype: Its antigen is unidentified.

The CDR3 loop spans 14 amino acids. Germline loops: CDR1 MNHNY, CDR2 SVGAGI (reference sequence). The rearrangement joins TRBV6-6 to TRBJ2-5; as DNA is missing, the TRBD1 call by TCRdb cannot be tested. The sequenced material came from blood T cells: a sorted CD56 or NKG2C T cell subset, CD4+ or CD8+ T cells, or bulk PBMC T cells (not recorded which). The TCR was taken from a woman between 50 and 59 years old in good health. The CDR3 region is CASSYTDSQETQYF.